A selection of T cell receptor beta chains follows, all from one sample in a study of OX40 agonist ivuxolimab in advanced cancers. Repertoires were generated with immunoSEQ multiplex PCR, while TCRdb's copy carries only in-frame clones and drops some. The sample includes about 69,000 clones, 87% seen only once; the top ten take around 2.7%. The material was CD4+ or CD8+ T cells sorted from blood, obtained in a trial of the OX40 agonist ivuxolimab. Receptor source: an adult with an advanced solid tumor such as melanoma, head and neck, liver or kidney cancer. The CDR3 runs from the conserved cysteine through the conserved F or W. The order of the fields is J gene, D gene, clone size, V gene, CDR3 DNA, CDR3 protein. The D gene is left open where the match is weak. A row's size may be missing; if present it is once, few, many or a size class.

J gene: TRBJ1-5
D gene: -
clone size: -
V gene: TRBV2
CDR3 DNA: TGTGCCAGCAGTCTAATTGGTCAGCCCCAGCATTTT
CDR3 protein: CASSLIGQPQHF

J gene: TRBJ2-4
D gene: -
clone size: -
V gene: TRBV6-1
CDR3 DNA: TGTGCCAGCAGTGGTTTTCAGGGGTTGAACATTCAGTACTTC
CDR3 protein: CASSGFQGLNIQYF

J gene: TRBJ1-2
D gene: -
clone size: -
V gene: TRBV6-5
CDR3 DNA: TGTGCCAGCAGTAGGTACCTTGGAGGCTACACCTTC
CDR3 protein: CASSRYLGGYTF

J gene: TRBJ2-2
D gene: TRBD2
clone size: -
V gene: TRBV19
CDR3 DNA: TGTGCCAGCCACATGGGCGGGGGGCCAAACACCGGGGAGCTGTTTTTT
CDR3 protein: CASHMGGGPNTGELFF

J gene: TRBJ1-5
D gene: TRBD1
clone size: -
V gene: TRBV27
CDR3 DNA: TGTGCCAGCAGTCAGACAGGGACTTTCAATCAGCCCCAGCATTTT
CDR3 protein: CASSQTGTFNQPQHF

J gene: TRBJ1-4
D gene: -
clone size: -
V gene: TRBV30
CDR3 DNA: TGTGCCTGGAGGACCGTGGGAGGGGAAAAACTGTTTTTT
CDR3 protein: CAWRTVGGEKLFF

J gene: TRBJ1-5
D gene: TRBD1
clone size: -
V gene: TRBV28
CDR3 DNA: TGTGCCAGCAGCATCCAGGGGGCGGGCAATCAGCCCCAGCATTTT
CDR3 protein: CASSIQGAGNQPQHF

J gene: TRBJ1-2
D gene: TRBD1
clone size: -
V gene: TRBV5-1
CDR3 DNA: TGCGCCAGCAGCTTGGGGACAGGCGGCCTCAGCTATGGCTACACCTTC
CDR3 protein: CASSLGTGGLSYGYTF

J gene: TRBJ2-1
D gene: -
clone size: -
V gene: TRBV6-1
CDR3 DNA: TGTGCCAGCAGTGAATTGTTTGGCTCCTACAATGAGCAGTTCTTC
CDR3 protein: CASSELFGSYNEQFF

J gene: TRBJ2-7
D gene: -
clone size: -
V gene: TRBV11-2
CDR3 DNA: TGTGCCAGCAGCCTCAGACAGTCCTACGAGCAGTACTTC
CDR3 protein: CASSLRQSYEQYF

J gene: TRBJ1-5
D gene: -
clone size: few
V gene: TRBV30
CDR3 DNA: TGTGCCTGGAGTTCCGGGCCCAATCAGCCCCAGCATTTT
CDR3 protein: CAWSSGPNQPQHF

J gene: TRBJ1-1
D gene: TRBD1
clone size: -
V gene: TRBV18
CDR3 DNA: TGTGCCAGCTCACCCTCGTCCCGGGACAGGGCTTTGAACACTGAAGCTTTCTTT
CDR3 protein: CASSPSSRDRALNTEAFF

J gene: TRBJ1-5
D gene: TRBD1
clone size: -
V gene: TRBV6-1
CDR3 DNA: TGTGCCAGCAGATTGACAGGGGCCCAGCCCCAGCATTTT
CDR3 protein: CASRLTGAQPQHF

J gene: TRBJ2-2
D gene: TRBD2
clone size: -
V gene: TRBV29-1
CDR3 DNA: TGCAGCGCTACGACTAGCGGGGGGGACACCGGGGAGCTGTTTTTT
CDR3 protein: CSATTSGGDTGELFF

J gene: TRBJ1-2
D gene: TRBD1
clone size: -
V gene: TRBV6-1
CDR3 DNA: TGTGCCAGCAGTTTGACAGGGATCAACTATGGCTACACCTTC
CDR3 protein: CASSLTGINYGYTF

J gene: TRBJ2-3
D gene: -
clone size: -
V gene: TRBV29-1
CDR3 DNA: TGCAGCGTTGAGTGGGGGGGCACAGATACGCAGTATTTT
CDR3 protein: CSVEWGGTDTQYF

J gene: TRBJ1-4
D gene: -
clone size: medium-sized
V gene: TRBV5-1
CDR3 DNA: TGCGCCAGCAGAATAGATCCAACTAATGAAAAACTGTTTTTT
CDR3 protein: CASRIDPTNEKLFF

J gene: TRBJ1-5
D gene: -
clone size: few
V gene: TRBV4-1
CDR3 DNA: TGCGCCAGCAGCCTTGGTGATTGGCAGCCCCAGCATTTT
CDR3 protein: CASSLGDWQPQHF

J gene: TRBJ1-6
D gene: -
clone size: few
V gene: TRBV7-2
CDR3 DNA: TGTGCCAGCAGCTTATTGGCAGGGAGTTCACCCCTCCACTTT
CDR3 protein: CASSLLAGSSPLHF

J gene: TRBJ1-1
D gene: -
clone size: -
V gene: TRBV5-1
CDR3 DNA: TGCGCCAGCTCCTACGGAGGGACTATCATGAACACTGAAGCTTTCTTT
CDR3 protein: CASSYGGTIMNTEAFF